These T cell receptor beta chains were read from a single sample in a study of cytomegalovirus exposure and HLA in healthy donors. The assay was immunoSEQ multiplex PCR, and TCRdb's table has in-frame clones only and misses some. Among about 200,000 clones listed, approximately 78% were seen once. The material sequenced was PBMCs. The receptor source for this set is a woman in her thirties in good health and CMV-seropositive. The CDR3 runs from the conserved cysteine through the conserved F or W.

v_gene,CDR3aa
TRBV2,CASGWGEADTQYF
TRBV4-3,CASSLGTGGHEQYF
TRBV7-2,CASSSRTVTGELFF
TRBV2,CASSAGANSPLHF
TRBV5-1,CASSFNRTSGANVLTF
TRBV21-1,CASSRLAGGPGANVLTF
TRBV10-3,CAISESGNSNEQFF
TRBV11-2,CASSSGMNTEAFF
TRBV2,CASRQRDRGDEQYF
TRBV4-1,CASSQAGGRTYEQYF
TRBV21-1,CASSRQGGDTEAFF
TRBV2,CASREGLAEGYEQYF
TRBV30,CAWSPDRGHQPQHF
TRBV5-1,CASSLVPGRNTEAFF
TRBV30,CAWRRRNTEAFF
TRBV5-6,CASSLRTSVKYEQYF
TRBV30,CAWSAVTGSPGYTF
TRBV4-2,CASSPVVPDSRTSGSSRIYEQYF
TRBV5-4,CASSRRQGLNGNQPQHF
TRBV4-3,CASSQGTRVVTEAFF
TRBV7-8,CASSQGQGLANQPQHF
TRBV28,CASSFGGLRAEAFF
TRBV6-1,CASSEAPQNSPLHF
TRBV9,CASSVGRGWGYEQYF
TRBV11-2,CASSPGVVGDFANYGYTF
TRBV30,CAWSSGTGRYGYTF
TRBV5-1,CASSLLSGQNSGNTIYF
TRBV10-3,CAITPSGGGTDTQYF
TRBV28,CASSSIPGRFNEQFF
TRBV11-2,CASSLDLGTSGGQFF
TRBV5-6,CASSLPGTSATYEQYF
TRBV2,CASDRENTEAFF
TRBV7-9,CSSSPYRGLSPRNTIYF
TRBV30,CAWSVQTGDNSPLHF
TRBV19,CASSVATQDQPQHF
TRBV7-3,CASSSGGGGGTQYF
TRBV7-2,CASSLDRATNEKLFF
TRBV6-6,CASSYSGLSSYEQYF
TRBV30,CAWSVPTGGSNYGYTF
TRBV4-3,CASSQDPRRSNEQFF